The next 4 T cell receptor beta chains were all read from a single sample in a study of identical twins. TCRdb re-analysed the 5' RACE reads in MiXCR, keeping a single row per CDR3 protein. This table has about 1.7 million distinct CDR3 sequences, less than 40% appearing once. The sequencing input was cord blood. These receptors were taken from a newborn girl in good health.

In this sample, this clonotype turned up a few times. The chain combines TRBV20-1 with TRBJ2-5; unclear D gene. Trimming left V 3 bases short and J 4 bases short, with 12 bases between. Germline V CDR1 and CDR2: DFQATT, SNEGSKA (reference sequence). The CDR3 is 13 residues long. The CDR3 sequence is CSASVVDRETQYF. As DNA, the CDR3 is TGCAGTGCTAGTGTAGTGGACCGAGAGACCCAGTACTTC.

The genes are TRBV24-1 and TRBJ2-3; TRBD1 might be the D (6 bases). Between the trimmed V and J ends, which lost 0 bases and 5 bases, there was a span of 8 bases. This CDR3 has 14 residues. Germline V lookup: CDR1 KGHDR, CDR2 SFDVKD. CDR3 in amino acids: CATSDLGGEDTQYF. The DNA for the CDR3 is TGTGCCACCAGTGATTTGGGGGGCGAAGATACGCAGTATTTT.

Concerning this clonotype: This may stem from a read error, because a much larger clone lies one nucleotide away. The rearrangement links TRBV9 to TRBJ2-1; a possible D gene is TRBD2 (6 bases). V lost 4 bases and J 2 bases, leaving 10 bases between the germline ends. The CDR3 covers 14 residues. Germline V gene data show CDR1 as SGDLS and CDR2 as YYNGEE. The CDR3 loop is CASSSRTTYNEQFF. The CDR3 DNA reads as TGTGCCAGCAGCTCCCGGACTACCTACAATGAGCAGTTCTTC.

Concerning this clonotype: With a much larger clone just one base away, this may be a read error. V and J are TRBV7-8 and TRBJ2-3; no reliable D call. Germline loops: CDR1 SGHVS, CDR2 FQNEAQ. V was clipped by 7 bases and J by 0 bases, with 8 bases between them. The CDR3 loop spans 13 amino acids. DNA for the CDR3: TGTGCCAGCAACCCGACTAGCACAGATACGCAGTATTTT. Its translation is CASNPTSTDTQYF.